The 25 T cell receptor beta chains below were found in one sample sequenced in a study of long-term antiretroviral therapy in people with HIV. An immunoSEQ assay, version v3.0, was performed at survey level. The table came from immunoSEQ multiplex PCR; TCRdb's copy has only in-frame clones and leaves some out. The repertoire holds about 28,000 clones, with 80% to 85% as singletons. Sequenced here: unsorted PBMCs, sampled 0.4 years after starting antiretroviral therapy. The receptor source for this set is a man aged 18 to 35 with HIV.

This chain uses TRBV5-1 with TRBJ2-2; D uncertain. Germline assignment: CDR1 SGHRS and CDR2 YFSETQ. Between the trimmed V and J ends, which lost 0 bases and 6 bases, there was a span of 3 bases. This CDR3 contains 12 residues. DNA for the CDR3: TGCGCCAGCAGCTTGGTTGCCGGGGAGCTGTTTTTT. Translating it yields CASSLVAGELFF.

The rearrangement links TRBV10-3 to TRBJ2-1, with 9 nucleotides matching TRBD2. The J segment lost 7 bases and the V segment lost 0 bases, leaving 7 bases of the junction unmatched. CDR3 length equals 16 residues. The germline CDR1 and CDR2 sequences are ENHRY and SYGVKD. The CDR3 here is CAISESVAGEKNEQFF. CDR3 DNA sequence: TGTGCCATCAGTGAGTCGGTAGCGGGAGAGAAAAATGAGCAGTTCTTC.

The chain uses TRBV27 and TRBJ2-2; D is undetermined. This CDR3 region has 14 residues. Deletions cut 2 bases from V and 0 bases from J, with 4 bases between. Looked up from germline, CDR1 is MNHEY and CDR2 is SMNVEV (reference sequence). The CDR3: CASSLGANTGELFF. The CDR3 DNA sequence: TGTGCCAGCAGTTTAGGAGCGAACACCGGGGAGCTGTTTTTT.

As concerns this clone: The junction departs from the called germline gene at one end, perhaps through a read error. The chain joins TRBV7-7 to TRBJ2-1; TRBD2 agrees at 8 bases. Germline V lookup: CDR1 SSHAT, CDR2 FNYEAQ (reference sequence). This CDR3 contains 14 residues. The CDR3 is CASSSGLGANEQFF. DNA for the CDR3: TGTGCTAGCAGCTCGGGACTAGGAGCCAATGAGCAGTTCTTC.

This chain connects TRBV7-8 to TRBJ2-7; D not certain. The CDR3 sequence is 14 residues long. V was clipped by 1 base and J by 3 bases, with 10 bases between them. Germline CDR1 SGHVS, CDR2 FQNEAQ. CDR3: CASSLEDRLYEQYF. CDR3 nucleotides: TGTGCCAGCAGCTTAGAGGATCGACTCTACGAGCAGTACTTC. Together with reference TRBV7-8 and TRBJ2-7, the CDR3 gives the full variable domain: GAGVSQSPRYKVAKRGQDVALRCDPISGHVSLFWYQQALGQGPEFLTYFQNEAQLDKSGLPSDRFFAERPEGSVSTLKIQRTQQEDSAVYLCASSLEDRLYEQYFGPGTRLTVT.

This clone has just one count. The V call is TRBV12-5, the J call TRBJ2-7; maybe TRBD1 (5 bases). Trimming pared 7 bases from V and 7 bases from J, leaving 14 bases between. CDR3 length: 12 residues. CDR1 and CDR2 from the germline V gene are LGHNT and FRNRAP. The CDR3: CASASRVREQYF. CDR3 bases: TGTGCTAGTGCAAGCAGGGTGAGGGAGCAGTACTTC.

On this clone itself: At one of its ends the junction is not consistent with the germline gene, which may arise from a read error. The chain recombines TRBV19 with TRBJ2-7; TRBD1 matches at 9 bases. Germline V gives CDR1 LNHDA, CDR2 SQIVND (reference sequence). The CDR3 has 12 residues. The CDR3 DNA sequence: TGTGCCAGTAGTACCCTCGGACAGGGGCGACTTTTC. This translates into CASSTLGQGRLF. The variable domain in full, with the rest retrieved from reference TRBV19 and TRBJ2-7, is DGGITQSPKYLFRKEGQNVTLSCEQNLNHDAMYWYRQDPGQGLRLIYYSQIVNDFQKGDIAEGYSVSREKKESFPLTVTSAQKNPTAFYLCASSTLGQGRLFGPGTRLTVT.

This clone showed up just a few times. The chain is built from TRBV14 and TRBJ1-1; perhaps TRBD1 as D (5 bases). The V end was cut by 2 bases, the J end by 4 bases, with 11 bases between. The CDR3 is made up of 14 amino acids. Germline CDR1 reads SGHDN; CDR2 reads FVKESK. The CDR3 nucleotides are TGTGCCAGCAGCCAAACACGGGGGAGCACTGAAGCTTTCTTT. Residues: CASSQTRGSTEAFF.

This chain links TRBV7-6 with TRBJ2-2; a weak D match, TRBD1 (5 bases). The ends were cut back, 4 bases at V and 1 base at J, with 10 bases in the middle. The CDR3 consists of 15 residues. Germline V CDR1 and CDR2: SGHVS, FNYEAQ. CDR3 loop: CASSSPTENTGELFF. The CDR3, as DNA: TGTGCCAGCAGCTCCCCGACAGAGAACACCGGGGAGCTGTTTTTT.

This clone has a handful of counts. In DNA, the CDR3 is TGTGCCAGCAGCTTGGGAGGCCCCCCATGGGGGGACACCGGGGAGCTGTTTTTT. Protein sequence: CASSLGGPPWGDTGELFF. The gene calls are TRBV5-5 and TRBJ2-2; D possibly corresponds to TRBD2 (6 bases). V was cut by 0 bases and J by 3 bases, with 18 bases left in between. Germline V gene sequence: CDR1 SGHKS, CDR2 YYEKEE (reference sequence). The CDR3 sequence is 18 residues long.

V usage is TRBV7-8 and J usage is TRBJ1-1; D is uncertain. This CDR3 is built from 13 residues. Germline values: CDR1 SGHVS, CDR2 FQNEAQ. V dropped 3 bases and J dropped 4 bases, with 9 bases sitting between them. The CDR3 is CASSFSGSTEAFF. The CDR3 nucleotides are TGTGCCAGCAGCTTTTCAGGAAGCACTGAAGCTTTCTTT.

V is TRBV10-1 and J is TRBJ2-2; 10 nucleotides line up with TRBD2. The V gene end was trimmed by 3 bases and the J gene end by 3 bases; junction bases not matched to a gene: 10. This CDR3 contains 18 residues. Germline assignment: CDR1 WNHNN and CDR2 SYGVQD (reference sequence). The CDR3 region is CASSDPSAGGPDTGELFF. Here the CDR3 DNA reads TGCGCCAGCAGTGACCCCTCAGCGGGGGGGCCAGACACCGGGGAGCTGTTTTTT.

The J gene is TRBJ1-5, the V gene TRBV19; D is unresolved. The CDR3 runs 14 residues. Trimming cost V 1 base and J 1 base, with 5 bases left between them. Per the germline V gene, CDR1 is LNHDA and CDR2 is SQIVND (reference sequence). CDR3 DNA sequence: TGTGCCAGTAGTATAGGACGGAGCAATCAGCCCCAGCATTTT. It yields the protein CASSIGRSNQPQHF.

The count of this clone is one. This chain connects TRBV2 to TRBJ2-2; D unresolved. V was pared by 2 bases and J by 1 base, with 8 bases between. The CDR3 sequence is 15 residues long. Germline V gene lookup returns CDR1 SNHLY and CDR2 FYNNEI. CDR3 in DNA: TGTGCCAGCAGTGAACCTAACAAGAACACCGGGGAGCTGTTTTTT. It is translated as CASSEPNKNTGELFF. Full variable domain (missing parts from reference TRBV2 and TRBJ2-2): EPEVTQTPSHQVTQMGQEVILRCVPISNHLYFYWYRQILGQKVEFLVSFYNNEISEKSEIFDDQFSVERPDGSNFTLKIRSTKLEDSAMYFCASSEPNKNTGELFFGEGSRLTVL.

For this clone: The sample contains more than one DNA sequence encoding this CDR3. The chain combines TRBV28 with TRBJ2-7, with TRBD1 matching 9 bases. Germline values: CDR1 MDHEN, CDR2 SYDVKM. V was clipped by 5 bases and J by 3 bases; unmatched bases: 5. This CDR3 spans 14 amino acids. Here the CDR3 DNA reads TGTGCCAGCAGTCCGGGGACAGGGAGCTACGAGCAGTACTTC. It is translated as CASSPGTGSYEQYF.

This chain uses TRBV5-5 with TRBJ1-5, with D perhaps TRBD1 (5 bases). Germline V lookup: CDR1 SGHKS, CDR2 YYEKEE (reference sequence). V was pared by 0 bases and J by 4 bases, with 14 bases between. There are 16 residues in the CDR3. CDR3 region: CASSLVPRAQNQPQHF. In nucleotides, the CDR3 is TGTGCCAGCAGCTTGGTTCCCAGGGCGCAGAATCAGCCCCAGCATTTT.

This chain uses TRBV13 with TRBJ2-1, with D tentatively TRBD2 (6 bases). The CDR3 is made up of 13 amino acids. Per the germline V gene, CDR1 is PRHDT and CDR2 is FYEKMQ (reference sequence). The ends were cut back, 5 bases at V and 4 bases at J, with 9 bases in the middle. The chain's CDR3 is CASSVRGYNEQFF. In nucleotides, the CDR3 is TGTGCCAGCAGCGTGCGGGGTTACAATGAGCAGTTCTTC.

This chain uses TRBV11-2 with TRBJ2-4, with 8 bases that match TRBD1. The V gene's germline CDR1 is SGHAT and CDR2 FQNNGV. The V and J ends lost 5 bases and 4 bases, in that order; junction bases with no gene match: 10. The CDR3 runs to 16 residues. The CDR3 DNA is TGTGCCAGCAGCCCCCGGTCTGGGGACAGGAAAAACATTCAGTACTTC. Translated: CASSPRSGDRKNIQYF.

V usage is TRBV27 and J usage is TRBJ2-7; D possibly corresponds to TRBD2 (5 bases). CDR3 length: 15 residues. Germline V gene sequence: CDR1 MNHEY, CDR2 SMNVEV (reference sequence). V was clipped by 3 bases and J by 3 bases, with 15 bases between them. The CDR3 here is CASSFIREKNYEQYF. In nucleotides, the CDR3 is TGTGCCAGCAGTTTTATAAGGGAGAAGAACTACGAGCAGTACTTC.

The chain's CDR3 is CASSLGGLSSYNEQFF. In nucleotides, the CDR3 is TGCGCCAGCAGCTTGGGAGGGCTAAGTTCCTACAATGAGCAGTTCTTC. This sequence joins TRBV5-1 and TRBJ2-1, with D possibly TRBD2 on 5 matching bases. Germline CDR1 reads SGHRS; CDR2 reads YFSETQ. The CDR3 consists of 16 residues. With 0 bases removed from V and 1 base from J, the gap between germline ends came to 11 bases.

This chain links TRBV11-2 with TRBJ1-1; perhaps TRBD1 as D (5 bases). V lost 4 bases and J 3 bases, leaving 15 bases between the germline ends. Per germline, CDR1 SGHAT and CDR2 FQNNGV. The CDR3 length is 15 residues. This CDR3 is CASSSPGGLDTEAFF. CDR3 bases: TGTGCCAGCAGCTCACCCGGGGGGTTGGACACTGAAGCTTTCTTT.

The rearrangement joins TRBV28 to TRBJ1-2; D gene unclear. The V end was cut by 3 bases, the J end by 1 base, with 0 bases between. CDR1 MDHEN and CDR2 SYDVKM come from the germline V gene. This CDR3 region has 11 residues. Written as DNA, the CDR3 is TGTGCCAGCAGTTTTAACTATGGCTACACCTTC. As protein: CASSFNYGYTF.

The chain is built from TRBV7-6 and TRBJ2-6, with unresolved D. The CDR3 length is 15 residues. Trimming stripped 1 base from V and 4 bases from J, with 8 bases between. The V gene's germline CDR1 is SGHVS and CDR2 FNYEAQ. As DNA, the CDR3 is TGTGCCAGCAGCTTAGGCGGAGCAGGGGCCAACGTCCTGACTTTC. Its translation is CASSLGGAGANVLTF.

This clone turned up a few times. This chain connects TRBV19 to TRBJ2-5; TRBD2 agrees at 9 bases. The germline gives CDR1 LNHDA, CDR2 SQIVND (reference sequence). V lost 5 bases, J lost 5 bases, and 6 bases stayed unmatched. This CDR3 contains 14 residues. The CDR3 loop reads CASSSAGGGETQYF. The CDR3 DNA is TGTGCCAGTAGTTCAGCGGGGGGCGGGGAGACCCAGTACTTC.

This chain's CDR3 is CATMTGGALDYGYTF. The CDR3 region has the DNA TGCGCCACTATGACAGGGGGCGCTTTGGACTATGGCTACACCTTC. V and J are TRBV5-1 and TRBJ1-2; 10 bases agree with TRBD1. The CDR3 consists of 15 residues. From germline, CDR1 is SGHRS and CDR2 YFSETQ. The ends lost 9 bases at V and 3 bases at J; junction bases unmatched: 11.